These 32 T cell receptor beta chains originate from one sample sequenced in a study of radiation and T cells in renal cell carcinoma. Specified time point: baseline pretreatment blood. Stated treatment: 15 Gy SBRT to primary tumor, nephrectomy 4 weeks later. Some clones are missing from TCRdb's copy, which holds only in-frame ones; the method was immunoSEQ multiplex PCR. This table holds tens of thousands of clones, roughly four fifths found once. Source: blood, taken from a patient whose treatment included radiotherapy and nephrectomy. These receptors were taken from a man aged 55 to 70 with renal cell carcinoma.

The chain has TRBV9 and TRBJ1-2; 7 positions match TRBD1. The CDR3 sequence is 16 residues long. J was trimmed by 3 bases and V by 3 bases; bases with no gene match: 11. Germline assignment: CDR1 SGDLS and CDR2 YYNGEE. The CDR3 region has the DNA TGTGCCAGCAGCGCCCCCCGGGCAGGGGGGGACTATGGCTACACCTTC. This encodes CASSAPRAGGDYGYTF. The full variable domain, with the rest looked up from reference TRBV9 and TRBJ1-2, is DSGVTQTPKHLITATGQRVTLRCSPRSGDLSVYWYQQSLDQGLQFLIQYYNGEERAKGNILERFSAQQFPDLHSELNLSSLELGDSALYFCASSAPRAGGDYGYTFGSGTRLTVV.

This clone has only a few counts. The chain has TRBV6-5 and TRBJ1-1, with unresolved D. Trimming stripped 6 bases from V and 0 bases from J, with 5 bases between. Germline-derived CDR1 and CDR2 are MNHEY and SVGAGI. This CDR3 comprises 12 residues. CDR3: CASRQLNTEAFF. DNA for the CDR3: TGTGCCAGCAGACAATTGAACACTGAAGCTTTCTTT.

This clone came up a few times. This chain joins TRBV25-1 and TRBJ2-7; D not certain. The CDR3 totals 14 residues. Germline loops: CDR1 MGHDK, CDR2 SYGVNS. The ends were cut back, 5 bases at V and 2 bases at J, with 13 bases in the middle. CDR3 DNA: TGTGCCAGCAGTTCTGGTATAGGGACCTACGAGCAGTACTTC. It codes for CASSSGIGTYEQYF.

This clone was seen a single time. The chain recombines TRBV29-1 with TRBJ2-5; 12 positions agree with TRBD2. The V gene's germline CDR1 is SQVTM and CDR2 ANQGSEA. With 7 bases clipped from V and 5 bases from J, the junction kept 5 bases outside the gene matches. The CDR3 has 13 residues. The CDR3 loop is CSGWTSGTETQYF. CDR3 coding DNA: TGCAGCGGATGGACTAGCGGGACGGAGACCCAGTACTTC.

CDR3 nucleotide sequence: TGTGCCAGCAGCTGGAGCGCATACTACGAGCAGTACTTC. It encodes CASSWSAYYEQYF. The chain employs TRBV11-1 and TRBJ2-7; no definite D call. This CDR3 contains 13 residues. The germline V gene has CDR1 SGHAT and CDR2 FQDESV (reference sequence). Deletions cut 4 bases from V and 3 bases from J, with 10 bases between.

This clone was observed a handful of times. The V call is TRBV12-5, the J call TRBJ2-3; TRBD1 matches 9 bases. The CDR3 is made up of 12 amino acids. The germline CDR1 and CDR2 sequences are LGHNT and FRNRAP. J gave up 11 bases and V 1 base, and 1 base lay outside the gene matches. DNA for the CDR3: TGTGCTAGTGGTTTGGGGGGACAGGGGCAGTATTTT. It is translated as CASGLGGQGQYF.

The chain recombines TRBV7-6 with TRBJ1-1; maybe TRBD1 (5 bases). V shed 5 bases and J shed 6 bases, with 13 bases lying between them. The V gene's germline CDR1 is SGHVS and CDR2 FNYEAQ. CDR3 length equals 13 residues. CDR3 in amino acids: CASSRQRGSEAFF. CDR3 DNA: TGTGCCAGCAGCCGACAGAGAGGGTCTGAAGCTTTCTTT.

V is TRBV7-9 and J is TRBJ1-1, with D maybe TRBD1 (5 bases). The V and J ends lost 0 bases and 1 base respectively, with 6 bases between them. The CDR3 extends over 14 amino acids. Germline CDR1 reads SEHNR; CDR2 reads FQNEAQ (reference sequence). For the CDR3, the DNA is TGTGCCAGCAGCTTAGCGCAGGGGAACACTGAAGCTTTCTTT. Translation gives CASSLAQGNTEAFF.

CDR3 sequence reads: CASSYGPSGTQYF. The CDR3 DNA follows: TGTGCCAGCAGTTACGGACCCAGCGGGACCCAGTACTTC. This chain uses TRBV6-5 with TRBJ2-5; TRBD2 is a possible D gene (5 bases). CDR3 length: 13 residues. Germline assignment: CDR1 MNHEY and CDR2 SVGAGI. With 2 bases removed from V and 7 bases from J, the gap between germline ends came to 11 bases.

The chain joins TRBV18 to TRBJ2-5; 7 bases match TRBD1. The CDR3 totals 13 residues. The J segment lost 1 base and the V segment lost 5 bases, leaving 1 base of the junction unmatched. Germline CDR1 reads KGHSH; CDR2 reads LQKENI. For the CDR3, the DNA is TGTGCCAGCTCAAGGACAGGCCAAGAGACCCAGTACTTC. This codes for CASSRTGQETQYF.

The rearrangement links TRBV18 to TRBJ1-1; TRBD1 matches at 7 bases. Looked up from germline, CDR1 is KGHSH and CDR2 is LQKENI. The CDR3 spans 14 residues. The V gene end was trimmed by 8 bases and the J gene end by 0 bases; junction bases not matched to a gene: 6. The CDR3 DNA is TGTGCCAGCCAAGGGACAGTCTTGAACACTGAAGCTTTCTTT. It is translated as CASQGTVLNTEAFF. The full variable domain, rest sourced from reference TRBV18 and TRBJ1-1, is NAGVMQNPRHLVRRRGQEARLRCSPMKGHSHVYWYRQLPEEGLKFMVYLQKENIIDESGMPKERFSAEFPKEGPSILRIQQVVRGDSAAYFCASQGTVLNTEAFFGQGTRLTVV.

The chain combines TRBV10-3 with TRBJ2-7; 8 bases agree with TRBD1. Germline loops: CDR1 ENHRY, CDR2 SYGVKD. The V gene end was trimmed by 4 bases and the J gene end by 4 bases; junction bases not matched to a gene: 9. The CDR3 length is 15 residues. CDR3 in amino acids: CAISGTGSNTYEQYF. The DNA of the CDR3 is TGTGCCATCAGTGGGACAGGGTCGAACACGTACGAGCAGTACTTC.

The V gene is TRBV10-3, the J gene TRBJ1-1; possible D gene TRBD1, 5 bases. CDR1 and CDR2 from the germline V gene are ENHRY and SYGVKD. V gave up 4 bases and J gave up 5 bases, with 14 bases separating them. The CDR3 runs to 14 residues. The CDR3: CAISGMGGETEAFF. CDR3 coding DNA: TGTGCCATCAGTGGCATGGGGGGGGAAACTGAAGCTTTCTTT.

The V and J genes are TRBV7-6 and TRBJ2-7; 11 positions agree with TRBD2. The germline V gene encodes CDR1 SGHVS and CDR2 FNYEAQ. After removal of 5 bases from V and 7 bases from J, the junction contained 7 bases not matched to a gene. The length of the CDR3 is 14 residues. The CDR3 is CASSQALAGGEQYF. Here the CDR3 DNA reads TGTGCCAGCAGCCAGGCGTTAGCGGGGGGGGAGCAGTACTTC.

The chain is built from TRBV2 and TRBJ2-5, with 10 positions matching TRBD2. V dropped 4 bases and J dropped 5; count of bases not matched to a gene: 4. CDR1 and CDR2 (germline): SNHLY, FYNNEI. CDR3 length: 14 amino acids. The CDR3 DNA sequence: TGTGCCAGCAGTGGGGCTAGCGGGAGTGAGACCCAGTACTTC. Amino acid sequence: CASSGASGSETQYF.

This chain joins TRBV11-2 and TRBJ2-3, with D maybe TRBD1 (6 bases). V lost 5 bases and J 4 bases, leaving 19 bases between the germline ends. The germline CDR1 and CDR2 sequences are SGHAT and FQNNGV. This CDR3 contains 16 residues. The CDR3 loop reads CASSPGAQGRPDTQYF. CDR3 DNA: TGTGCCAGCAGCCCCGGAGCACAGGGCCGACCAGATACGCAGTATTTT.

The gene calls are TRBV5-1 and TRBJ2-2, with D possibly matching TRBD2 (6 bases). Trimming cost V 9 bases and J 8 bases, with 11 bases left between them. CDR1 and CDR2 (germline): SGHRS, YFSETQ. This CDR3 comprises 11 residues. CDR3 residues: CATTGSGELFF. The CDR3 DNA reads as TGCGCCACCACCGGGAGTGGGGAGCTGTTTTTT.

DNA for the CDR3: TGTGCCAGCTCCCCATTGGGCTCCGGAGGTCGGAGGAATGAGCAGTTCTTC. Residues: CASSPLGSGGRRNEQFF. The genes are TRBV27 and TRBJ2-1; D is perhaps TRBD2 (5 bases). V was trimmed by 8 bases and J by 7 bases, leaving 27 bases between them. CDR1 is MNHEY, CDR2 SMNVEV, per germline (reference sequence). The CDR3 consists of 17 residues.

The chain links TRBV2 to TRBJ2-1; 7 bases map to TRBD1. From germline, CDR1 is SNHLY and CDR2 FYNNEI. CDR3 length equals 14 residues. V dropped 6 bases and J dropped 3; count of bases not matched to a gene: 5. CDR3 nucleotides: TGTGCCAGCAGCGGGGACAGAAACTACAATGAGCAGTTCTTC. Its protein product is CASSGDRNYNEQFF.

This chain connects TRBV7-2 to TRBJ1-1; 8 bases map to TRBD1. The CDR3 spans 14 residues. V lost 5 bases and J lost 0; bases outside the gene matches: 2. CDR1 and CDR2 (germline): SGHTA, FQGNSA. CDR3 sequence: CASSRQGMNTEAFF. CDR3 nucleotide sequence: TGTGCCAGCAGCCGACAGGGGATGAACACTGAAGCTTTCTTT.

The chain recombines TRBV7-9 with TRBJ2-1; D is perhaps TRBD2 (5 bases). CDR1 and CDR2 (germline): SEHNR, FQNEAQ (reference sequence). The V and J ends lost 4 bases and 15 bases respectively, with 16 bases between them. CDR3 size: 12 residues. The CDR3 sequence is CASSSNGIMPFF. CDR3 nucleotides: TGTGCCAGCAGCTCTAACGGGATAATGCCGTTCTTC.

The J gene is TRBJ2-5, the V gene TRBV18, with a weak D call TRBD2 (6 bases). The CDR3 is 17 amino acids. The V gene lost 3 bases and the J gene lost 2 bases, with 19 bases spanning the gap. Germline lookup yields CDR1 KGHSH and CDR2 LQKENI. This CDR3 reads CASSPVRDSPGQETQYF. For the CDR3, the DNA is TGTGCCAGCTCACCTGTTAGGGACTCCCCTGGGCAAGAGACCCAGTACTTC.

The V call is TRBV19, the J call TRBJ2-5; 7 nucleotides agree with TRBD1. CDR3 length: 14 amino acids. J lost 8 bases, V lost 4 bases, and 10 bases had no gene match. Germline V gene lookup returns CDR1 LNHDA and CDR2 SQIVND (reference sequence). The CDR3 DNA is TGTGCCAGTAGTACTCCGGGACAGTCTCAAACCCAGTACTTC. Protein: CASSTPGQSQTQYF.

In DNA form, the CDR3 reads TGCAGCGTTGATAGCGGACAGATTGAAGCTTTCTTT. Protein sequence: CSVDSGQIEAFF. The V and J genes are TRBV29-1 and TRBJ1-1, with a possible D match to TRBD1 (6 bases). There are 12 residues in the CDR3. CDR1 is SQVTM and CDR2 is ANQGSEA in the germline V gene. V was cut by 3 bases and J by 7 bases, with 12 bases left in between.

The chain carries TRBV29-1 and TRBJ2-3; D gene unclear. This CDR3 comprises 13 residues. Germline CDR1 SQVTM, CDR2 ANQGSEA. CDR3 sequence: CSQTVLGTDTQYF. Here the CDR3 DNA reads TGCAGTCAGACGGTACTGGGCACAGATACGCAGTATTTT.

This clone was observed once. J is TRBJ2-1 and V is TRBV27; D is possibly TRBD2 (5 bases). The germline V and J ends were trimmed by 6 bases and 4 bases, with 10 bases remaining between them. Per the germline V gene, CDR1 is MNHEY and CDR2 is SMNVEV (reference sequence). This CDR3 contains 13 residues. The CDR3 loop is CASSLEGYNEQFF. The CDR3 nucleotides are TGTGCCAGCAGCCTCGAGGGTTACAATGAGCAGTTCTTC.

For the CDR3, the DNA is TGCGCCAGCAGCTTGGTACAGGGCGCCGGAAACACCATATATTTT. It codes for CASSLVQGAGNTIYF. The J gene is TRBJ1-3, the V gene TRBV5-1; TRBD1 might be the D (6 bases). The CDR3 is 15 amino acids. Trimming shortened V by 0 bases and J by 4 bases, and 11 bases separated the two germline ends. The V gene's germline CDR1 is SGHRS and CDR2 YFSETQ.

The J gene is TRBJ2-1, the V gene TRBV6-7; D call uncertain. Being an ORF, TRBV6-7 has a function that is uncertain. V lost 0 bases, J lost 2 bases, and 5 bases lay in between. The CDR3 spans 14 residues. Here the CDR3 reads CASSYSPTYNEQFF. CDR3 DNA sequence: TGTGCCAGCAGTTACTCGCCTACCTACAATGAGCAGTTCTTC.

V gene TRBV28 combines with J gene TRBJ1-1; TRBD1 might be the D (5 bases). Germline V gene sequence: CDR1 MDHEN, CDR2 SYDVKM. This CDR3 is built from 17 residues. The V end lost 3 bases, the J end lost 1 base, and 18 bases lay between the germline ends. The CDR3 here is CASSFPFSGTENTEAFF. The CDR3 DNA sequence: TGTGCCAGCAGTTTCCCATTTTCCGGGACTGAGAACACTGAAGCTTTCTTT.

CDR3 amino acids: CASVQETSGIGEQYF. CDR3 DNA: TGTGCCAGCGTACAAGAGACTAGCGGGATCGGTGAGCAGTACTTC. The chain combines TRBV27 with TRBJ2-7, with 11 bases identical to TRBD2. Germline values: CDR1 MNHEY, CDR2 SMNVEV (reference sequence). Germline trimming cut 8 bases from V and 7 bases from J; bases unmatched to any gene: 13. This CDR3 contains 15 residues.

The CDR3 reads CASSLGAGDYYEQYF. The CDR3 bases are TGTGCCAGCAGCTTAGGGGCGGGAGATTACTACGAGCAGTACTTC. The rearrangement uses TRBV7-2 and TRBJ2-7, with TRBD2 matching over 7 bases. CDR1 and CDR2 (germline): SGHTA, FQGNSA. There are 15 residues in the CDR3. V was pared by 1 base and J by 3 bases, with 6 bases of the junction left unmatched.

The chain joins TRBV28 to TRBJ1-1; D is possibly TRBD1 (5 bases). This CDR3 comprises 14 residues. The germline CDR1 and CDR2 sequences are MDHEN and SYDVKM. Trimming pared 3 bases from V and 5 bases from J, leaving 13 bases between. CDR3 nucleotide sequence: TGTGCCAGCAGTTTTCCTCGGGGCAGGACTGAAGCTTTCTTT. Translating gives CASSFPRGRTEAFF.